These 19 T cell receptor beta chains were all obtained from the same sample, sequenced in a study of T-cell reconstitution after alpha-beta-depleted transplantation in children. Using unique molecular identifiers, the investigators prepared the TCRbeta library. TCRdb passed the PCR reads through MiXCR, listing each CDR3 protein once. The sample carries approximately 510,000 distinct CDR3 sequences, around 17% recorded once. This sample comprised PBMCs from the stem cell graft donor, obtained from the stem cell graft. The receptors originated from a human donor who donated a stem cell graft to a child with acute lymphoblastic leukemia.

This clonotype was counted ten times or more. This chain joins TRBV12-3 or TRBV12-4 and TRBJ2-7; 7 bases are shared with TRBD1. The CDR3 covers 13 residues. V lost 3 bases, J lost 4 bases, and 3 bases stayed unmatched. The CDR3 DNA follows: TGTGCCAGCAGTTTCTCGGGACAGTACGAGCAGTACTTC. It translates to CASSFSGQYEQYF.

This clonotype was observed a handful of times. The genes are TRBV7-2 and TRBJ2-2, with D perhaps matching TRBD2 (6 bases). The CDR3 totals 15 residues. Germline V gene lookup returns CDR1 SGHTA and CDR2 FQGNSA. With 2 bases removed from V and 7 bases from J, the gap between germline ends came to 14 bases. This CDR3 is CASSLTGDPFGELFF. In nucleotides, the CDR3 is TGTGCCAGCAGCTTAACGGGGGATCCATTCGGGGAGCTGTTTTTT.

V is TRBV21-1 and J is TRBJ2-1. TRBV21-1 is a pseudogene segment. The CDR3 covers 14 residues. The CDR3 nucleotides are TGTGCCAGCAGCAAAATTCAAACCTACAATGAGCAGTTCTTC. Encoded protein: CASSKIQTYNEQFF.

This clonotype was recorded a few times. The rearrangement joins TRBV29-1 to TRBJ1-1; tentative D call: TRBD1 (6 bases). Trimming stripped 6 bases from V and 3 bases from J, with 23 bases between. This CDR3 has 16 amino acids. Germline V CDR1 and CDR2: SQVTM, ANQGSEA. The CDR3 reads CSVGRTVKVVDTEAFF. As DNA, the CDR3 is TGCAGCGTGGGGAGGACAGTAAAGGTAGTCGACACTGAAGCTTTCTTT.

The CDR3 loop is CASSYDRRKMNTEAFF. CDR3 nucleotides: TGCGCCAGCAGCTATGACAGGAGGAAGATGAACACTGAAGCTTTCTTT. The gene calls are TRBV5-1 and TRBJ1-1; weak D call: TRBD1 (6 bases). Trimming removed 3 bases at V and 0 bases at J, with 15 bases between. CDR3 length: 16 amino acids. Germline V gene data show CDR1 as SGHRS and CDR2 as YFSETQ.

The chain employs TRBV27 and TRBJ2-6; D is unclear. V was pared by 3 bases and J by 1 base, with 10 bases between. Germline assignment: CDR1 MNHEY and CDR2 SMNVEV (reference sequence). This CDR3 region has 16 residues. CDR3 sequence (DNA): TGTGCCAGCAGTTTGACGCCCTTATCTGGGGCCAACGTCCTGACTTTC. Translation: CASSLTPLSGANVLTF.

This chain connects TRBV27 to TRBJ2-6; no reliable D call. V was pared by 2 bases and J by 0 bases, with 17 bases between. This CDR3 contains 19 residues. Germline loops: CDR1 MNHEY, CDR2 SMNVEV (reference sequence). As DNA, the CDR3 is TGTGCCAGCAGTTTAAGGGCAGGCCTCGCCCGCTCTGGGGCCAACGTCCTGACTTTC. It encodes CASSLRAGLARSGANVLTF.

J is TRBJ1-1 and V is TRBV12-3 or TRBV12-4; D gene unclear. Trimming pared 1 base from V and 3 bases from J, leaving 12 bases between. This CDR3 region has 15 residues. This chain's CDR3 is CASSLVLLGDTEAFF. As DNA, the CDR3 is TGTGCCAGCAGTTTAGTCCTGTTGGGCGACACTGAAGCTTTCTTT.

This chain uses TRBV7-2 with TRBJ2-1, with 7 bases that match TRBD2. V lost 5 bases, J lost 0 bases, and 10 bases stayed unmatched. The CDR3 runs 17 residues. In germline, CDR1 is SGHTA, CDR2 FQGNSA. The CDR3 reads CASSLGLDPVSYNEQFF. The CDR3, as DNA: TGTGCCAGCAGCCTCGGACTAGACCCCGTCTCCTACAATGAGCAGTTCTTC.

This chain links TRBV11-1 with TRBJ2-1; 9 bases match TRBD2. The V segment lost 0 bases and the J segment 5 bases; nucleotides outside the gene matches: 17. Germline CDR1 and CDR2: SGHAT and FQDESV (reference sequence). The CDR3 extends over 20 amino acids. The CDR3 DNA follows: TGTGCCAGCAGCTTAGCGCCATGGCTAGCGGGGAAGGAGTCCCACAATGAGCAGTTCTTC. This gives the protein CASSLAPWLAGKESHNEQFF.

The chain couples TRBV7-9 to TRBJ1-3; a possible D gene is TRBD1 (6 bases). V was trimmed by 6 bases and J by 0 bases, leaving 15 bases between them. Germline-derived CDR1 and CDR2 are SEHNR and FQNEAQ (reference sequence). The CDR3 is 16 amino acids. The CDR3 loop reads CASSSNEGVSGNTIYF. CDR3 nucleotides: TGTGCCAGCAGTTCCAACGAGGGGGTCTCTGGAAACACCATATATTTT.

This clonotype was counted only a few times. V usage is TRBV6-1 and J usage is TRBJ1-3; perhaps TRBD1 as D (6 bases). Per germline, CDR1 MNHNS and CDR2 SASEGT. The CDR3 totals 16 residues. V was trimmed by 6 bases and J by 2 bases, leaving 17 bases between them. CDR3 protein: CASSPPTGWPGNTIYF. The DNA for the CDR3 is TGTGCCAGCAGCCCACCGACAGGTTGGCCTGGAAACACCATATATTTT.

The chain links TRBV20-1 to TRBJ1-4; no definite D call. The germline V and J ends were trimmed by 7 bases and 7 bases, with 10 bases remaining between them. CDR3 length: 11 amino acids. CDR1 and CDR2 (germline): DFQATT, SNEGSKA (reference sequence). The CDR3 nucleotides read TGCAGTGTGCTGGGAACTGAAAAACTGTTTTTT. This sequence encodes CSVLGTEKLFF.

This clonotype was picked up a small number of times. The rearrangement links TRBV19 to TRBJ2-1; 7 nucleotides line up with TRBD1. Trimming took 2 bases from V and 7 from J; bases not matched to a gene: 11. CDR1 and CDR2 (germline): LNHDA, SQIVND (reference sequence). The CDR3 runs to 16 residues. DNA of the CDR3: TGTGCCAGTAGTATATTGGCGGGTCAGGGGGAGAATGAGCAGTTCTTC. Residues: CASSILAGQGENEQFF.

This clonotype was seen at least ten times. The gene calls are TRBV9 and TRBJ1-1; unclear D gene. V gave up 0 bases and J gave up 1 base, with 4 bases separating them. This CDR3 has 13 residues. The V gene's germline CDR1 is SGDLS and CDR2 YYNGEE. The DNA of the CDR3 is TGTGCCAGCAGCGTAGTTTCGAACACTGAAGCTTTCTTT. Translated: CASSVVSNTEAFF.

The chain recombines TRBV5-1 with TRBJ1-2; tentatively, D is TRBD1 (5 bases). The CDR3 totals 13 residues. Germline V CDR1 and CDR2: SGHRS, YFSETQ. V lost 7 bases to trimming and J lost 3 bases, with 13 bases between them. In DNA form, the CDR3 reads TGCGCCAGCTTGGGGGGGTCGTACTATGGCTACACCTTC. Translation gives CASLGGSYYGYTF.

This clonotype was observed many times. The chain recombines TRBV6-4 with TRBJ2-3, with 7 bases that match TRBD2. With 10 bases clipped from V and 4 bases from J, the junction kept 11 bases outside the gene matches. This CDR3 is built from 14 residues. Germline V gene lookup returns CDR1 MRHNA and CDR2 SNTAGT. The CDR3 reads CATSAAGEADTQYF. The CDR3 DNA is TGTGCCACAAGTGCTGCGGGAGAGGCAGATACGCAGTATTTT.

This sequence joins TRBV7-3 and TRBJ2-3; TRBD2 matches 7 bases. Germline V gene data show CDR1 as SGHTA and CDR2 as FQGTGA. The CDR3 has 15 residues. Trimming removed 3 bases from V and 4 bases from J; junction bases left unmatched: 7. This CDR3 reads CASSFGGRAADTQYF. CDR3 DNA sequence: TGTGCCAGCAGCTTTGGCGGGAGAGCGGCAGATACGCAGTATTTT.

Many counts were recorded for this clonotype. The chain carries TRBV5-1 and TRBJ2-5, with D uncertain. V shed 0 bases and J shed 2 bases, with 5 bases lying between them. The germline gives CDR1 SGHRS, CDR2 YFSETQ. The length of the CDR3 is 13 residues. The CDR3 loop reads CASSLARQETQYF. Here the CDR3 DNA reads TGCGCCAGCAGCTTGGCCCGACAAGAGACCCAGTACTTC.